The 26 T cell receptor beta chains given below trace back to one sample, sequenced in a study of CD8+ T cells in alopecia areata. Treatment here: oral pan-JAK inhibitor, 5-10 mg twice daily. Extraction and reverse transcription of RNA yielded cDNA as the sequencing template. Clones were read by immunoSEQ multiplex PCR, and TCRdb kept only the in-frame ones, dropping some. Counted here are about 100,000 clones, just under 60% occurring once; the ten biggest clones make up roughly 15%. This specimen was CD8+ T cells sorted from blood, taken at week 56, from a patient treated with tofacitinib. These receptors were taken from a human donor with alopecia areata.

The rearrangement links TRBV9 to TRBJ2-1; TRBD2 agrees at 10 bases. This CDR3 has 15 residues. Looked up from germline, CDR1 is SGDLS and CDR2 is YYNGEE. With V trimmed by 4 bases and J by 7 bases, 8 bases remained unmatched. The CDR3 spells CASSTAGGLANEQFF. The CDR3 DNA follows: TGTGCCAGCAGCACAGCGGGGGGGCTGGCGAATGAGCAGTTCTTC. The full variable domain, in which reference TRBV9 and TRBJ2-1 provide the parts outside the CDR3, is DSGVTQTPKHLITATGQRVTLRCSPRSGDLSVYWYQQSLDQGLQFLIQYYNGEERAKGNILERFSAQQFPDLHSELNLSSLELGDSALYFCASSTAGGLANEQFFGPGTRLTVL.

Only a few counts were recorded for this clone. V is TRBV7-7 and J is TRBJ1-5; 9 bases line up with TRBD1. From germline, CDR1 is SSHAT and CDR2 FNYEAQ (reference sequence). V gave up 5 bases and J gave up 7 bases; unmatched junction bases: 3. The CDR3 is 13 amino acids. This CDR3 reads CASSRGQGQPQHF. The CDR3 region has the DNA TGTGCCAGCAGCCGTGGACAGGGGCAGCCCCAGCATTTT. Filled out from reference TRBV7-7 and TRBJ1-5, the complete variable domain reads GAGVSQSPRYKVTKRGQDVTLRCDPISSHATLYWYQQALGQGPEFLTYFNYEAQPDKSGLPSDRFSAERPEGSISTLTIQRTEQRDSAMYRCASSRGQGQPQHFGDGTRLSIL.

On this clone: The same CDR3 can be traced to other DNA sequences in this sample. V gene TRBV6-5 combines with J gene TRBJ2-7; D is ambiguous. Germline values: CDR1 MNHEY, CDR2 SVGAGI. The CDR3 spans 14 residues. V lost 2 bases and J 4 bases, leaving 12 bases between the germline ends. CDR3 coding DNA: TGTGCCAGCAGTTACGGCTCGGCAACTTACGAGCAGTACTTC. This encodes CASSYGSATYEQYF.

CDR3 nucleotides: TGTGCCAGCAGCCAAGGTCTAGCGGGAGATACGCAGTATTTT. Residues: CASSQGLAGDTQYF. The chain couples TRBV4-2 to TRBJ2-3, with TRBD2 identical over 8 bases. The CDR3 is 14 amino acids. With 1 base clipped from V and 5 bases from J, the junction kept 2 bases outside the gene matches. Germline CDR1 reads LGHNA; CDR2 reads YNFKEQ.

This chain links TRBV15 with TRBJ2-7, with D perhaps matching TRBD1 (5 bases). V shed 3 bases and J shed 5 bases, with 11 bases lying between them. The CDR3 loop spans 13 amino acids. CDR1 and CDR2 (germline): LNHNV, YYDKDF (reference sequence). CDR3 region: CATSREQVHEQYF. Written as DNA, the CDR3 is TGTGCCACCAGCAGGGAACAGGTTCACGAGCAGTACTTC.

Only a few counts were recorded for this clone. The chain recombines TRBV6-5 with TRBJ1-5; 9 bases fit TRBD1. This CDR3 is 15 amino acids long. Losses at the gene ends were 2 bases for V and 5 bases for J; bases not matched to a gene: 4. Germline CDR1 is MNHEY and CDR2 is SVGAGI. The CDR3 protein is CASSYGTGLDQPQHF. DNA for the CDR3: TGTGCCAGCAGTTACGGGACAGGGCTGGATCAGCCCCAGCATTTT.

The sample holds a few counts of this clone. This chain joins TRBV12-5 and TRBJ2-7; 7 bases are shared with TRBD2. Germline-derived CDR1 and CDR2 are LGHNT and FRNRAP. J was trimmed by 3 bases and V by 6 bases; bases with no gene match: 2. The CDR3 is 12 residues long. The CDR3 loop is CASGWGGYEQYF. DNA for the CDR3: TGTGCTAGTGGCTGGGGGGGCTACGAGCAGTACTTC. Full variable domain (missing parts from reference TRBV12-5 and TRBJ2-7): DARVTQTPRHKVTEMGQEVTMRCQPILGHNTVFWYRQTMMQGLELLAYFRNRAPLDDSGMPKDRFSAEMPDATLATLKIQPSEPRDSAVYFCASGWGGYEQYFGPGTRLTVT.

The rearrangement links TRBV7-9 to TRBJ2-6; TRBD2 is a possible D gene (6 bases). CDR3 size: 15 residues. Germline CDR1 and CDR2: SEHNR and FQNEAQ (reference sequence). V dropped 3 bases and J dropped 2 bases, with 8 bases sitting between them. The CDR3 DNA sequence: TGTGCCAGCAGCTTCAGGGAGGCTGGGGCCAACGTCCTGACTTTC. Its protein is CASSFREAGANVLTF.

This sequence joins TRBV29-1 and TRBJ2-6; possibly TRBD1 or TRBD2 for D (5 bases each). CDR3 length equals 15 residues. V gave up 1 base and J gave up 4 bases, with 11 bases separating them. Germline CDR1 and CDR2: SQVTM and ANQGSEA. The CDR3 loop is CSVEVAGTGANVLTF. CDR3 DNA sequence: TGCAGCGTTGAAGTGGCAGGGACCGGGGCCAACGTCCTGACTTTC.

This clone was counted only a few times. This sequence joins TRBV5-1 and TRBJ2-1, with 14 bases identical to TRBD2. The germline V gene encodes CDR1 SGHRS and CDR2 YFSETQ. This CDR3 spans 17 amino acids. Unmatched junction bases numbered 4, after V lost 1 base and J lost 4 bases. The CDR3 region has the DNA TGCGCCAGCAGCTTGCAACGGACTAGCGGGGGGTACAATGAGCAGTTCTTC. Protein: CASSLQRTSGGYNEQFF.

A few counts support this clone. The chain couples TRBV4-1 to TRBJ2-7; 7 bases are shared with TRBD2. V lost 0 bases, J lost 0 bases, and 5 bases stayed unmatched. The CDR3 extends over 16 amino acids. Germline assignment: CDR1 MGHRA and CDR2 YSYEKL. The CDR3 DNA follows: TGCGCCAGCAGCCAAGATTTGCGGGGGAGCTCCTACGAGCAGTACTTC. It specifies CASSQDLRGSSYEQYF.

In this sample, this clone turned up once. The CDR3 protein is CASSADRQRGAGNTIYF. The DNA for the CDR3 is TGTGCCAGCAGCGCAGACCGACAGCGAGGAGCGGGAAACACCATATATTTT. V usage is TRBV9 and J usage is TRBJ1-3, with a weak D call TRBD1 (5 bases). The CDR3 spans 17 residues. V was trimmed by 3 bases and J by 4 bases, leaving 20 bases between them. In germline, CDR1 is SGDLS, CDR2 YYNGEE.

The rearrangement links TRBV5-6 to TRBJ1-1; TRBD1 is a possible D gene (5 bases). Deletions cut 6 bases from V and 2 bases from J, with 17 bases between. The germline V gene has CDR1 SGHDT and CDR2 YYEEEE. The CDR3 totals 15 residues. The CDR3 loop reads CASTPGWGGNTEAFF. The CDR3 DNA reads TGTGCCAGCACCCCGGGGTGGGGCGGAAACACTGAAGCTTTCTTT.

This chain uses TRBV15 with TRBJ1-5; D is perhaps TRBD1 (6 bases). Germline V gives CDR1 LNHNV, CDR2 YYDKDF (reference sequence). The CDR3 contains 15 residues. V was trimmed by 5 bases and J by 0 bases, leaving 11 bases between them. The CDR3 nucleotides are TGTGCCACCAGCCGCAACAGGGTTAGCAATCAGCCCCAGCATTTT. It encodes CATSRNRVSNQPQHF.

The rearrangement uses TRBV18 and TRBJ2-4, with 7 bases fitting TRBD1. The CDR3 runs 12 residues. The ends lost 6 bases at V and 10 bases at J; junction bases unmatched: 6. Germline assignment: CDR1 KGHSH and CDR2 LQKENI. CDR3 sequence: CASSEAGGIQYF. The CDR3 coding sequence is TGTGCCAGCTCGGAAGCAGGGGGAATTCAGTACTTC.

This sequence joins TRBV5-6 and TRBJ2-5, with D possibly TRBD1 on 7 matching bases. This CDR3 contains 13 residues. Trimming shortened V by 2 bases and J by 5 bases, and 10 bases separated the two germline ends. The germline CDR1 and CDR2 sequences are SGHDT and YYEEEE. CDR3 in amino acids: CASSFGGGETQYF. The CDR3 bases are TGTGCCAGCAGCTTTGGAGGGGGCGAGACCCAGTACTTC.

CDR3: CASSNGYEQYF. CDR3 nucleotide sequence: TGTGCCAGTAGTAACGGCTACGAGCAGTACTTC. This chain connects TRBV19 to TRBJ2-7; D is unresolved. The CDR3 is 11 residues long. CDR1 is LNHDA, CDR2 SQIVND, per germline (reference sequence). V was clipped by 4 bases and J by 3 bases, with 4 bases between them.

This clone was counted only a few times. V gene TRBV27 combines with J gene TRBJ2-1; D possibly uses TRBD1 or TRBD2 (5 bases each). The CDR3 is 14 amino acids. Between the trimmed V and J ends, which lost 5 bases and 5 bases, there was a span of 13 bases. The germline V gene encodes CDR1 MNHEY and CDR2 SMNVEV (reference sequence). Written as DNA, the CDR3 is TGTGCCAGCAGTCTGACTCCGGGACACAATGAGCAGTTCTTC. It translates to CASSLTPGHNEQFF.

The chain combines TRBV27 with TRBJ2-7, with 9 bases identical to TRBD1. Unmatched junction bases numbered 13, after V lost 6 bases and J lost 7 bases. CDR3 length: 15 residues. Germline V gene sequence: CDR1 MNHEY, CDR2 SMNVEV (reference sequence). The CDR3 DNA follows: TGTGCCAGCAGAATGGGGGACAGGGACGATTGGGAGCAGTACTTC. Its translation: CASRMGDRDDWEQYF.

CDR3 residues: CASSVESGTGGIYEQYF. The CDR3 region has the DNA TGTGCCAGCAGCGTAGAATCAGGTACAGGGGGCATCTACGAGCAGTACTTC. The chain couples TRBV9 to TRBJ2-7; 9 nucleotides align to TRBD1. Germline V lookup: CDR1 SGDLS, CDR2 YYNGEE. The CDR3 loop spans 17 amino acids. J was trimmed by 3 bases and V by 0 bases; bases with no gene match: 10.

There are a few counts of this clone. The chain has TRBV6-5 and TRBJ2-4; D remains unclear. CDR3 length: 16 residues. In germline, CDR1 is MNHEY, CDR2 SVGAGI. Trimming removed 2 bases from V and 7 bases from J, with 18 bases in between. The CDR3: CASSYGLTTVWNIQYF. CDR3 nucleotides: TGTGCCAGCAGTTACGGGTTAACTACAGTTTGGAACATTCAGTACTTC.

The gene calls are TRBV5-1 and TRBJ1-1; D gene unclear. The CDR3 spans 12 residues. The V gene's germline CDR1 is SGHRS and CDR2 YFSETQ. V was shortened by 0 bases and J by 3 bases, with 3 bases between the two germline ends. In DNA, the CDR3 is TGCGCCAGCAGCTTGGGGGACACTGAAGCTTTCTTT. Translating gives CASSLGDTEAFF.

The chain couples TRBV6-5 to TRBJ1-2; 7 bases line up with TRBD1. CDR3 length: 12 residues. V lost 8 bases and J lost 2; bases outside the gene matches: 2. CDR1 and CDR2 from the germline V gene are MNHEY and SVGAGI. The CDR3 coding sequence is TGTGCCAGCGGCAGGGGGAACTATGGCTACACCTTC. Amino acids: CASGRGNYGYTF.

This chain uses TRBV12-5 with TRBJ2-1, with TRBD1 matching 9 bases. Trimming at V came to 2 bases and at J to 8 bases, leaving 10 bases not matched to a gene. This CDR3 region has 16 residues. Germline values: CDR1 LGHNT, CDR2 FRNRAP. CDR3 residues: CASGLPSTGGSYEQFF. The CDR3, as DNA: TGTGCTAGTGGTTTGCCGTCGACAGGGGGGAGCTATGAGCAGTTCTTC.

The chain has TRBV6-1 and TRBJ1-4, with D hard to call. The ends were cut back, 5 bases at V and 6 bases at J, with 7 bases in the middle. Germline V gene sequence: CDR1 MNHNS, CDR2 SASEGT. The CDR3 extends over 12 amino acids. The CDR3 coding sequence is TGTGCCAGCAGTTGGAGAGATGAAAAACTGTTTTTT. Translation: CASSWRDEKLFF.

The chain carries TRBV12-5 and TRBJ2-1; D uncertain. Per germline, CDR1 LGHNT and CDR2 FRNRAP. V was trimmed by 1 base and J by 1 base, leaving 5 bases between them. This CDR3 contains 14 residues. CDR3 nucleotide sequence: TGTGCTAGTGGTTTGGACAGATCCTACAATGAGCAGTTCTTC. Protein: CASGLDRSYNEQFF. The variable domain in full, completed from reference TRBV12-5 and TRBJ2-1, reads DARVTQTPRHKVTEMGQEVTMRCQPILGHNTVFWYRQTMMQGLELLAYFRNRAPLDDSGMPKDRFSAEMPDATLATLKIQPSEPRDSAVYFCASGLDRSYNEQFFGPGTRLTVL.